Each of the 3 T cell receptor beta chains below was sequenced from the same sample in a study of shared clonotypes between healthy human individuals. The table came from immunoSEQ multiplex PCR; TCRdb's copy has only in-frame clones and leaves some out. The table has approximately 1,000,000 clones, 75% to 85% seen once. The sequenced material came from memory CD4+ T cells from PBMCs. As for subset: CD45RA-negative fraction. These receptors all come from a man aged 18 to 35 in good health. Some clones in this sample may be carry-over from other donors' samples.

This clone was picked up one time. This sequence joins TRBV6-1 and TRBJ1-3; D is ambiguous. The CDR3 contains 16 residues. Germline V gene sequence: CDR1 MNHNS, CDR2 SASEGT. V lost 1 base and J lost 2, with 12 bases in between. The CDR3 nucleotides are TGTGCCAGCAGTGAAGAGGGATGGGGAGCTGGAAACACCATATATTTT. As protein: CASSEEGWGAGNTIYF.

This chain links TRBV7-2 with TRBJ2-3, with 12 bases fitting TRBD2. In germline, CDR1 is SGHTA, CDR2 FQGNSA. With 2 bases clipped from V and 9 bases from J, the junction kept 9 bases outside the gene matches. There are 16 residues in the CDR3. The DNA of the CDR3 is TGTGCCAGCAGCTTAATCAGGACTAGCGGGATCGACACGCAGTATTTT. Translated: CASSLIRTSGIDTQYF.

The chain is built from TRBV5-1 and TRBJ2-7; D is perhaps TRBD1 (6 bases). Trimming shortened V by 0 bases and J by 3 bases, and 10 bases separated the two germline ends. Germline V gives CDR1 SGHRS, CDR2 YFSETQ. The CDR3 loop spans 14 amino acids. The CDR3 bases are TGCGCCAGCAGCTTGGGACAGGCGCACTACGAGCAGTACTTC. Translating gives CASSLGQAHYEQYF.